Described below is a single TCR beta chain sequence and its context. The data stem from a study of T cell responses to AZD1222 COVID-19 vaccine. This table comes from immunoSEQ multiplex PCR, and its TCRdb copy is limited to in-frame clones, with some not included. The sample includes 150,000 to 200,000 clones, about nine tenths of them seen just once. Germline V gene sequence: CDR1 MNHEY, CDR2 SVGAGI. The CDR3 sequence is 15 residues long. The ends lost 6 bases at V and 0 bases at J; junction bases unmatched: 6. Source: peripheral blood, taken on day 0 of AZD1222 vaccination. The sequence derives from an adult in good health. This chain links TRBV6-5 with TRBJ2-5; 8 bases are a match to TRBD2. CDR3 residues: CASRGGRSYQETQYF. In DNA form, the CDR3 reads TGTGCCAGCAGAGGCGGGAGGTCCTACCAAGAGACCCAGTACTTC.